This TCR beta chain was profiled in a study of shared clonotypes between healthy human individuals. Germline CDR1 and CDR2: MNHNS and SASEGT. Trimming cost V 2 bases and J 0 bases, with 17 bases left between them. This CDR3 comprises 18 residues. Only in-frame clones appear in the TCRdb table, and some are missing; sequencing was by immunoSEQ multiplex PCR. The repertoire holds roughly 2.4 million clones, with approximately 96% as singletons. This sequence was found in a man aged 18 to 30 in good health. This chain uses TRBV6-1 with TRBJ1-5, with D tentatively TRBD1 (5 bases). Sequencing used naive CD4+ T cells sorted from blood. Described subset: CD45RA+ positively selected. The CDR3 DNA follows: TGTGCCAGCAGTGAACGCCGAGGCGGGGACTATAGCAATCAGCCCCAGCATTTT. Translation: CASSERRGGDYSNQPQHF.